Presented here are 22 T cell receptor beta chains from one specimen sequenced in a study of blood T cells in healthy people across ages. A sample-barcoded 5' primer and a J-beta primer mix were used in a second PCR of roughly 7 to 11 cycles. TCRdb recomputed calls from the 5' RACE reads with MiXCR, one row per CDR3 protein. The sample contains about 670,000 distinct CDR3 sequences, 40% to 65% of which appear only once. Sequences were obtained from blood. These receptors were taken from an elderly woman in good health.

This clonotype was counted between two and nine times. The junction does not match germline at one end; this may be a read error. As DNA, the CDR3 is TGTGCCGGCAGCTTAGCCTGGGGCACAGATACGCAGTATTTT. The encoded protein is CAGSLAWGTDTQYF. The chain employs TRBV7-9 and TRBJ2-3; D not resolved. The CDR3 is 14 residues long. Germline V CDR1 and CDR2: SEHNR, FQNEAQ (reference sequence).

This clonotype has more than one count but fewer than ten. The chain joins TRBV5-5 to TRBJ2-7; 7 bases match TRBD1. Germline lookup yields CDR1 SGHKS and CDR2 YYEKEE (reference sequence). The CDR3 runs to 15 residues. With V trimmed by 0 bases and J by 4 bases, 7 bases remained unmatched. The DNA of the CDR3 is TGTGCCAGCAGCTTGGTGCAGGGGGAGACTTACGAGCAGTACTTC. Translating gives CASSLVQGETYEQYF.

The genes are TRBV7-2 and TRBJ2-1; 9 positions match TRBD2. The ends lost 4 bases at V and 7 bases at J; junction bases unmatched: 17. Germline CDR1 and CDR2: SGHTA and FQGNSA. There are 18 residues in the CDR3. CDR3: CASSSRSRSRGGPNEQFF. The CDR3 nucleotides are TGTGCCAGCAGCTCCCGCTCTCGCTCGCGGGGGGGCCCTAATGAGCAGTTCTTC.

J is TRBJ2-7 and V is TRBV28; the match to TRBD1 covers 11 bases. The CDR3 contains 15 residues. Looked up from germline, CDR1 is MDHEN and CDR2 is SYDVKM. V trimming: 6 bases; J trimming: 6 bases; junction bases outside the gene matches: 10. CDR3 sequence: CASSRGQGALSEQYF. CDR3 in DNA: TGTGCCAGCAGCCGAGGACAGGGGGCTCTTAGCGAGCAGTACTTC.

Many counts were recorded for this clonotype. The chain combines TRBV9 with TRBJ1-6; D is ambiguous. From germline, CDR1 is SGDLS and CDR2 YYNGEE. The CDR3 is made up of 15 amino acids. V lost 0 bases and J 6 bases, leaving 10 bases between the germline ends. This CDR3 is CASSVAATPNSPLHF. The CDR3 bases are TGTGCCAGCAGCGTAGCCGCGACACCTAATTCACCCCTCCACTTT.

This clonotype has only a few counts. The chain recombines TRBV15 with TRBJ2-3; TRBD2 matches at 10 bases. The CDR3 is 21 residues long. V dropped 0 bases and J dropped 0; count of bases not matched to a gene: 15. CDR1 and CDR2 (germline): LNHNV, YYDKDF (reference sequence). The CDR3 region is CATSRDQRAGGILPSTDTQYF. The CDR3, as DNA: TGTGCCACCAGCAGAGATCAGCGAGCGGGGGGGATTCTACCGAGCACAGATACGCAGTATTTT.

In its sample, this clonotype was seen once. A much larger clone lies a single base off, so this may be a read error. The chain recombines TRBV18 with TRBJ2-5; D gene ambiguous. The DNA end is a closer match to TRBJ2-7, so the J assignment may be wrong. The CDR3 length is 14 residues. Germline V gene lookup returns CDR1 KGHSH and CDR2 LQKENI. The CDR3 sequence: CASSPPADPYEQYF. CDR3 nucleotides: TGTGCCAGCTCACCACCGGCAGACCCCTACGAGCAGTACTTC.

This clonotype was observed at least ten times. The rearrangement joins TRBV7-9 to TRBJ1-5, with D maybe TRBD1 (6 bases). The CDR3 contains 16 residues. The V gene lost 1 base and the J gene lost 2 bases, with 12 bases spanning the gap. Germline CDR1 SEHNR, CDR2 FQNEAQ (reference sequence). As DNA, the CDR3 is TGTGCCAGCAGCTTAGGGGGAGAGGGGGGCAATCAGCCCCAGCATTTT. Encoded protein: CASSLGGEGGNQPQHF. The entire variable domain, with the rest obtained from reference TRBV7-9 and TRBJ1-5, is as follows: DTGVSQNPRHKITKRGQNVTFRCDPISEHNRLYWYRQTLGQGPEFLTYFQNEAQLEKSRLLSDRFSAERPKGSFSTLEIQRTEQGDSAMYLCASSLGGEGGNQPQHFGDGTRLSIL.

V is TRBV27 and J is TRBJ2-3; D might be TRBD1 or TRBD2, each matching 6 bases. The germline gives CDR1 MNHEY, CDR2 SMNVEV (reference sequence). The CDR3 consists of 14 residues. Trimming stripped 2 bases from V and 6 bases from J, with 12 bases between. This chain's CDR3 is CASSLRLGGDTQYF. The DNA for the CDR3 is TGTGCCAGCAGTTTAAGGCTAGGGGGGGATACGCAGTATTTT.

Notes on this clonotype: A much larger clone lies one base from this, so it may be a read error. CDR3: CSVDPIGEETLYF. The CDR3 bases are TGCAGCGTTGACCCGATCGGGGAGGAGACCCTGTACTTC. The chain couples TRBV29-1 to TRBJ2-5; TRBD2 might be the D (6 bases). The CDR3 has 13 amino acids. CDR1 SQVTM and CDR2 ANQGSEA come from the germline V gene.

This clonotype was counted a few times. This clone may be a read error of a much larger clone one base away. This rearrangement joins TRBV10-3 to TRBJ2-5; D is unclear. Per germline, CDR1 ENHRY and CDR2 SYGVKD. CDR3 length equals 12 residues. CDR3 coding DNA: TGTGCCATCAGGGAGTCGGGAGAGACCCAGTACTTC. Translating it yields CAIRESGETQYF.

This clonotype was counted only a few times. The chain is built from TRBV12-3 or TRBV12-4 and TRBJ2-3; D remains ambiguous. Trimming stripped 3 bases from V and 4 bases from J, with 14 bases between. The CDR3 is made up of 15 amino acids. The CDR3 sequence is CASSFQRLRADTQYF. The CDR3 DNA is TGTGCCAGCAGTTTCCAGAGACTTAGAGCAGATACGCAGTATTTT.

This clonotype turned up a few times. The V gene is TRBV12-3 or TRBV12-4, the J gene TRBJ2-4; 9 bases align to TRBD1. The end of the DNA is better explained by TRBJ2-7, so the J call may be wrong. The CDR3 has 15 residues. The CDR3 nucleotides read TGTGCCAGCAGTTCATCGGGGACAGGGCTAGGCGAGCAGTACTTC. Translated: CASSSSGTGLGEQYF.

V usage is TRBV5-1 and J usage is TRBJ2-5; 8 nucleotides match TRBD1. The V gene end was trimmed by 4 bases and the J gene end by 2 bases; junction bases not matched to a gene: 4. This CDR3 has 14 residues. Germline values: CDR1 SGHRS, CDR2 YFSETQ. The CDR3 DNA reads as TGCGCCAGCAGCGTGGACAGGGCACAAGAGACCCAGTACTTC. Amino acid sequence: CASSVDRAQETQYF.

For the CDR3, the DNA is TGTGCCAGCAGCAAAGGGGGTTGGACAGCGCGCTCTGGAAACACCATATATTTT. Translating it yields CASSKGGWTARSGNTIYF. This chain connects TRBV21-1 to TRBJ1-3; the D call of TRBD1 is as the table states it, not checked on the DNA. TRBV21-1 is labeled a pseudogene. This CDR3 is 18 amino acids long.

This rearrangement joins TRBV5-1 to TRBJ2-5, with TRBD2 identical over 11 bases. This CDR3 comprises 15 residues. Germline CDR1 SGHRS, CDR2 YFSETQ. J lost 5 bases, V lost 4 bases, and 7 bases had no gene match. CDR3: CASSEGLAAWETQYF. As DNA, the CDR3 is TGCGCCAGCAGCGAGGGACTAGCGGCCTGGGAGACCCAGTACTTC.

This clonotype came up many times. The chain has TRBV12-3 or TRBV12-4 and TRBJ2-3; 7 bases agree with TRBD2. With 5 bases clipped from V and 0 bases from J, the junction kept 11 bases outside the gene matches. The CDR3 runs 17 residues. The CDR3 protein is CASSPPRGSPSTDTQYF. CDR3 DNA: TGTGCCAGCAGTCCCCCCCGCGGGAGCCCTAGCACAGATACGCAGTATTTT.

This clonotype was observed at least ten times. V gene TRBV18 combines with J gene TRBJ2-5, with D maybe TRBD1 (5 bases). CDR1 is KGHSH, CDR2 LQKENI, per germline. The CDR3 length is 15 residues. Trimming shortened V by 2 bases and J by 0 bases, and 10 bases separated the two germline ends. The CDR3 is CASSPGAAYQETQYF. The CDR3 DNA follows: TGTGCCAGCTCACCAGGGGCAGCTTACCAAGAGACCCAGTACTTC.

The gene calls are TRBV27 and TRBJ1-5; perhaps TRBD1 as D (5 bases). V lost 3 bases to trimming and J lost 7 bases, with 10 bases between them. CDR1 MNHEY and CDR2 SMNVEV come from the germline V gene (reference sequence). The CDR3 is made up of 13 amino acids. In DNA form, the CDR3 reads TGTGCCAGCAGTTTTTGGGGGTTCCAGCCCCAGCATTTT. Translation: CASSFWGFQPQHF.

The rearrangement links TRBV7-2 to TRBJ2-3; TRBD2 agrees at 7 bases. Germline CDR1 SGHTA, CDR2 FQGNSA. This CDR3 comprises 15 residues. V trimming: 4 bases; J trimming: 2 bases; junction bases outside the gene matches: 6. CDR3 residues: CASSCSAGITDTQYF. In nucleotides, the CDR3 is TGTGCCAGCAGCTGCTCAGCGGGGATCACAGATACGCAGTATTTT. The variable domain in full, with the rest retrieved from reference TRBV7-2 and TRBJ2-3, is GAGVSQSPSNKVTEKGKDVELRCDPISGHTALYWYRQSLGQGLEFLIYFQGNSAPDKSGLPSDRFSAERTGGSVSTLTIQRTQQEDSAVYLCASSCSAGITDTQYFGPGTRLTVL.

Worth noting for this clonotype: It may be a read error: a sequence one base away is much more abundant. This chain connects TRBV20-1 to TRBJ2-1; D gene uncertain. The J call is in doubt because the DNA end fits TRBJ2-7 better. Germline CDR1 is DFQATT and CDR2 is SNEGSKA (reference sequence). CDR3 size: 12 residues. The CDR3 protein is CSAPNSYNEQYF. The DNA of the CDR3 is TGCAGTGCTCCCAACAGTTACAATGAGCAGTACTTC.

This clonotype showed up just a few times. As DNA, the CDR3 is TGTGCCAGCAGTGCTCGGTCCAGCACAGATACGCAGTATTTT. This encodes CASSARSSTDTQYF. The chain carries TRBV25-1 and TRBJ2-3; no definite D call. CDR3 length: 14 residues. V gave up 4 bases and J gave up 0 bases, with 8 bases separating them. The germline gives CDR1 MGHDK, CDR2 SYGVNS.